What follows are 25 T cell receptor beta chains derived from one specimen sequenced in a study of siplizumab effects on memory and regulatory T cells. Sequenced by immunoSEQ multiplex PCR; TCRdb stores in-frame clones only, minus some. Seen here are 60,000 to 80,000 clones, approximately 87% observed once, and the top ten hold approximately 4%. The sample was memory CD4+ T cells sorted from blood. The receptors originated from a human donor in good health.

This rearrangement joins TRBV19 to TRBJ1-5; no definite D call. CDR3 length: 13 amino acids. Germline V gene lookup returns CDR1 LNHDA and CDR2 SQIVND (reference sequence). Trimming shortened V by 3 bases and J by 7 bases, and 10 bases separated the two germline ends. For the CDR3, the DNA is TGTGCCAGTAGTATGGAAGGAGGACAGCCCCAGCATTTT. Translating gives CASSMEGGQPQHF.

The chain recombines TRBV7-9 with TRBJ1-1, with unresolved D. Germline values: CDR1 SEHNR, CDR2 FQNEAQ (reference sequence). The CDR3 consists of 16 residues. The V end lost 5 bases, the J end lost 2 bases, and 18 bases lay between the germline ends. CDR3 bases: TGTGCCAGCAGCCCCGCCAGGATGGCAGCTAACACTGAAGCTTTCTTT. This codes for CASSPARMAANTEAFF.

This chain connects TRBV7-8 to TRBJ1-3; D unresolved. CDR1 is SGHVS and CDR2 is FQNEAQ in the germline V gene. This CDR3 region has 12 residues. V lost 2 bases, J lost 10 bases, and 9 bases lay in between. CDR3 in amino acids: CASSLFQETIYF. CDR3 nucleotides: TGTGCCAGCAGCTTATTCCAGGAGACCATATATTTT.

V gene TRBV9 combines with J gene TRBJ2-5; TRBD2 agrees at 9 bases. The ends lost 3 bases at V and 5 bases at J; junction bases unmatched: 5. Per germline, CDR1 SGDLS and CDR2 YYNGEE. The CDR3 spans 14 residues. The CDR3: CASSGGGAGETQYF. The CDR3 DNA reads TGTGCCAGCAGCGGCGGGGGGGCCGGTGAGACCCAGTACTTC.

This clone was seen a handful of times. The chain is built from TRBV7-8 and TRBJ2-1; no definite D call. The CDR3 runs 12 residues. Germline V CDR1 and CDR2: SGHVS, FQNEAQ. The V and J ends lost 4 bases and 6 bases respectively, with 7 bases between them. The CDR3 coding sequence is TGTGCCAGCAGCTACTCCGGCAATGAGCAGTTCTTC. Translation: CASSYSGNEQFF.

This chain uses TRBV29-1 with TRBJ2-1; D is perhaps TRBD1 (5 bases). Trimming took off 4 bases at V and 9 bases at J, with 16 bases between the two ends. Germline V gene data show CDR1 as SQVTM and CDR2 as ANQGSEA. This CDR3 has 13 amino acids. This CDR3 is CSVGVRQGGEQFF. DNA for the CDR3: TGCAGCGTTGGTGTGCGGCAGGGTGGTGAGCAGTTCTTC.

This chain's CDR3 is CASSDKRGRTEAFF. The CDR3 DNA reads TGTGCCAGCAGCGATAAAAGGGGGCGGACTGAAGCTTTCTTT. J is TRBJ1-1 and V is TRBV6-5, with 7 bases matching TRBD1. With 6 bases clipped from V and 5 bases from J, the junction kept 9 bases outside the gene matches. CDR3 size: 14 residues. Germline-derived CDR1 and CDR2 are MNHEY and SVGAGI.

CDR3 DNA: TGTGCCAGCAGTCAGGGGTTGGACGAGCAGTACTTC. It translates to CASSQGLDEQYF. J is TRBJ2-7 and V is TRBV4-2, with D tentatively TRBD1 (6 bases). The germline V gene has CDR1 LGHNA and CDR2 YNFKEQ. This CDR3 spans 12 amino acids. Trimming pared 6 bases from V and 5 bases from J, leaving 11 bases between.

The rearrangement joins TRBV27 to TRBJ2-1; a possible D gene is TRBD2 (6 bases). This CDR3 comprises 17 residues. V was trimmed by 4 bases and J by 2 bases, leaving 18 bases between them. CDR1 is MNHEY and CDR2 is SMNVEV in the germline V gene (reference sequence). CDR3: CASSSRLRAGTYNEQFF. In DNA form, the CDR3 reads TGTGCCAGCAGTTCCCGCTTAAGGGCGGGAACCTACAATGAGCAGTTCTTC.

The chain carries TRBV15 and TRBJ1-5; D remains ambiguous. CDR3 size: 13 residues. V was pared by 1 base and J by 7 bases, with 8 bases between. Germline V gene data show CDR1 as LNHNV and CDR2 as YYDKDF (reference sequence). The CDR3 protein is CATSRGAGQPQHF. The DNA for the CDR3 is TGTGCCACCAGCAGAGGGGCGGGCCAGCCCCAGCATTTT.

The chain uses TRBV10-3 and TRBJ2-3; D is tentatively TRBD1 or TRBD2 (6 bases each). Deletions cut 0 bases from V and 1 base from J, with 11 bases between. Looked up from germline, CDR1 is ENHRY and CDR2 is SYGVKD. The CDR3 has 16 residues. CDR3 residues: CAISESGAGRTDTQYF. CDR3 DNA: TGTGCCATCAGTGAGTCGGGGGCGGGGCGCACAGATACGCAGTATTTT.

The chain combines TRBV6-1 with TRBJ2-4; TRBD2 aligns across 10 bases. This CDR3 comprises 13 residues. With V trimmed by 8 bases and J by 5 bases, 3 bases remained unmatched. Per the germline V gene, CDR1 is MNHNS and CDR2 is SASEGT. CDR3 amino acids: CASGSGGENIQYF. The CDR3 nucleotides read TGTGCCAGCGGGAGCGGGGGGGAAAACATTCAGTACTTC.

The chain is built from TRBV19 and TRBJ1-2, with D unclear. This CDR3 has 15 amino acids. CDR1 LNHDA and CDR2 SQIVND come from the germline V gene (reference sequence). V lost 7 bases and J lost 2, with 17 bases in between. CDR3 sequence reads: CASISAAAPNYGYTF. In DNA, the CDR3 is TGTGCCAGTATCTCCGCGGCGGCGCCCAACTATGGCTACACCTTC. The full variable domain, in which reference TRBV19 and TRBJ1-2 provide the parts outside the CDR3, is DGGITQSPKYLFRKEGQNVTLSCEQNLNHDAMYWYRQDPGQGLRLIYYSQIVNDFQKGDIAEGYSVSREKKESFPLTVTSAQKNPTAFYLCASISAAAPNYGYTFGSGTRLTVV.

The chain carries TRBV18 and TRBJ1-5; maybe TRBD1 (5 bases). The CDR3 is 15 residues long. V lost 2 bases, J lost 1 base, and 9 bases lay in between. CDR1 is KGHSH and CDR2 is LQKENI in the germline V gene. Here the CDR3 reads CASSPMGGSNQPQHF. The CDR3, as DNA: TGTGCCAGCTCACCAATGGGGGGGAGCAATCAGCCCCAGCATTTT.

The chain combines TRBV11-1 with TRBJ2-3; D not resolved. V shed 4 bases and J shed 0 bases, with 14 bases lying between them. CDR1 and CDR2 from the germline V gene are SGHAT and FQDESV (reference sequence). This CDR3 region has 16 residues. The CDR3 DNA sequence: TGTGCCAGCAGCTCCCGGACCCGCACTAGCACAGATACGCAGTATTTT. It encodes CASSSRTRTSTDTQYF. The variable domain in full, with the rest retrieved from reference TRBV11-1 and TRBJ2-3, is EAEVAQSPRYKITEKSQAVAFWCDPISGHATLYWYRQILGQGPELLVQFQDESVVDDSQLPKDRFSAERLKGVDSTLKIQPAELGDSAMYLCASSSRTRTSTDTQYFGPGTRLTVL.

This sequence joins TRBV5-1 and TRBJ2-3, with 9 nucleotides matching TRBD2. Germline-derived CDR1 and CDR2 are SGHRS and YFSETQ. J gave up 0 bases and V 6 bases, and 8 bases lay outside the gene matches. CDR3 length: 16 residues. CDR3 loop: CASTRLAVTSTDTQYF. The CDR3 nucleotides read TGCGCCAGCACCCGACTAGCGGTAACTAGCACAGATACGCAGTATTTT.

This chain connects TRBV29-1 to TRBJ1-2; D unresolved. The CDR3 is 13 residues long. V was shortened by 4 bases and J by 2 bases, with 11 bases between the two germline ends. CDR1 and CDR2 from the germline V gene are SQVTM and ANQGSEA. CDR3 protein: CSVALLGNYGYTF. DNA for the CDR3: TGCAGCGTTGCCCTACTGGGGAACTATGGCTACACCTTC. The full variable domain, its missing parts supplied by reference TRBV29-1 and TRBJ1-2, is SAVISQKPSRDICQRGTSLTIQCQVDSQVTMMFWYRQQPGQSLTLIATANQGSEATYESGFVIDKFPISRPNLTFSTLTVSNMSPEDSSIYLCSVALLGNYGYTFGSGTRLTVV.

The chain is built from TRBV7-9 and TRBJ1-3; a weak D match, TRBD1 (5 bases). This CDR3 is 14 amino acids long. The V and J ends lost 3 bases and 2 bases respectively, with 8 bases between them. Per germline, CDR1 SEHNR and CDR2 FQNEAQ (reference sequence). CDR3 coding DNA: TGTGCCAGCAGCTTTACAGGAGCTGGAAACACCATATATTTT. Translated: CASSFTGAGNTIYF.

The genes are TRBV4-2 and TRBJ2-5; the D is unclear. V gave up 1 base and J gave up 2 bases, with 17 bases separating them. The CDR3 is made up of 17 amino acids. Germline V lookup: CDR1 LGHNA, CDR2 YNFKEQ. The CDR3: CASSQGVISPLQETQYF. The CDR3 region has the DNA TGTGCCAGCAGCCAAGGGGTGATTTCCCCTCTTCAAGAGACCCAGTACTTC.

This chain connects TRBV5-4 to TRBJ2-1, with a tentative D call TRBD1 (5 bases). Germline CDR1 reads SGHNT; CDR2 reads YYREEE (reference sequence). This CDR3 has 16 amino acids. Trimming shortened V by 4 bases and J by 8 bases, and 22 bases separated the two germline ends. DNA for the CDR3: TGTGCCAGCAGCCCCTCTCTCAGGGCTGGGTTGGATGAGCAGTTCTTC. Translated: CASSPSLRAGLDEQFF. The full variable domain, rest sourced from reference TRBV5-4 and TRBJ2-1, is ETGVTQSPTHLIKTRGQQVTLRCSSQSGHNTVSWYQQALGQGPQFIFQYYREEENGRGNFPPRFSGLQFPNYSSELNVNALELDDSALYLCASSPSLRAGLDEQFFGPGTRLTVL.

The chain is built from TRBV11-3 and TRBJ2-2; TRBD1 is a possible D gene (5 bases). With 6 bases removed from V and 7 bases from J, the gap between germline ends came to 9 bases. Germline V lookup: CDR1 SGHNT, CDR2 YENEEA. The CDR3 is made up of 12 amino acids. The CDR3 reads CASSSGRGELFF. CDR3 coding DNA: TGTGCCAGCAGTTCAGGGCGCGGGGAGCTGTTTTTT.

The rearrangement uses TRBV19 and TRBJ1-1; D gene uncertain. The CDR3 sequence is 12 residues long. CDR1 and CDR2 (germline): LNHDA, SQIVND (reference sequence). Trimming took 7 bases from V and 8 from J, leaving 14 bases between them. In DNA, the CDR3 is TGTGCCAGTATCTCTTCGGGGAGGGAAGCTTTCTTT. It yields the protein CASISSGREAFF.

This chain links TRBV6-1 with TRBJ1-5; a weak D match, TRBD1 (5 bases). From germline, CDR1 is MNHNS and CDR2 SASEGT. Trimming shortened V by 7 bases and J by 6 bases, and 19 bases separated the two germline ends. The CDR3 length is 15 residues. CDR3 sequence reads: CASILGSGGGQPQHF. Written as DNA, the CDR3 is TGTGCCAGCATCCTCGGGTCGGGGGGAGGTCAGCCCCAGCATTTT.

V is TRBV27 and J is TRBJ2-3; TRBD2 matches 9 bases. Germline V lookup: CDR1 MNHEY, CDR2 SMNVEV (reference sequence). The CDR3 spans 16 residues. V dropped 4 bases and J dropped 0; count of bases not matched to a gene: 5. CDR3 loop: CASSSRLAASTDTQYF. CDR3 nucleotide sequence: TGTGCCAGCAGTTCCCGACTAGCGGCTAGCACAGATACGCAGTATTTT.

The V call is TRBV28, the J call TRBJ2-5; TRBD1 matches 9 bases. The assigned J gene may be wrong: the sequence end matches TRBJ2-7 better. CDR1 is MDHEN and CDR2 is SYDVKM in the germline V gene. The length of the CDR3 is 13 residues. The chain's CDR3 is CASSSGQGTEQYF. In DNA form, the CDR3 reads TGTGCCAGCAGTTCGGGACAGGGAACCGAGCAGTACTTC.